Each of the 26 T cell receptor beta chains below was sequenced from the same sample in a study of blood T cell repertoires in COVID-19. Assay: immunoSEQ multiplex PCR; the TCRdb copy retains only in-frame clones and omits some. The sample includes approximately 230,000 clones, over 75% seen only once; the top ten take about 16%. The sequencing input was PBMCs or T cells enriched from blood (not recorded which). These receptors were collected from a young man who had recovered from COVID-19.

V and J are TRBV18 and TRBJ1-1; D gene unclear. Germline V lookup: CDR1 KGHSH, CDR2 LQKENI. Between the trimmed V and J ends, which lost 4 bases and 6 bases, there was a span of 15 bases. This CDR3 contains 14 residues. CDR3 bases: TGTGCCAGCTCACTTAAGGAGGGTTTTGCTGAAGCTTTCTTT. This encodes CASSLKEGFAEAFF.

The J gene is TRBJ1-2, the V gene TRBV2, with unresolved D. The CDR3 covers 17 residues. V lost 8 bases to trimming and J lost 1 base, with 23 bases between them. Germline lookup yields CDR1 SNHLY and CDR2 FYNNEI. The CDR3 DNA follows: TGTGCCAGCGCGGGGTGGAGAGTGGGAGAGTATAACTATGGCTACACCTTC. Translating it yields CASAGWRVGEYNYGYTF.

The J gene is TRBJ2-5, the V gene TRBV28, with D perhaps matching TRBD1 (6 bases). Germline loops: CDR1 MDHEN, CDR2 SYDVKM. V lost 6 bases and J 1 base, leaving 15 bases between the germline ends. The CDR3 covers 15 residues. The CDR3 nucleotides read TGTGCCAGCAGACCTCACACAGGGACCCAAGAGACCCAGTACTTC. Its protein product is CASRPHTGTQETQYF.

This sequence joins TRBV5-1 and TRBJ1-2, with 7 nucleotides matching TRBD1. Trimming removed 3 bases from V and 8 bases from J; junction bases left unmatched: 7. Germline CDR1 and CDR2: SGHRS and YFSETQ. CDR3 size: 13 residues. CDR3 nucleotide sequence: TGCGCCAGCAGCTCGGACAGGATGGGGGGCTACACCTTC. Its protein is CASSSDRMGGYTF.

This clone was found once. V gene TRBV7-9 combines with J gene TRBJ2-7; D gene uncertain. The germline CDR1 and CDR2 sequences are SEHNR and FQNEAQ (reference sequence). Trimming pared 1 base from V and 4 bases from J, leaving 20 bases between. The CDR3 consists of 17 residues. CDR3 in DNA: TGTGCCAGCAGCTTAGGGTTTACCGCGCCTTCCTCGTACGAGCAGTACTTC. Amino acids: CASSLGFTAPSSYEQYF. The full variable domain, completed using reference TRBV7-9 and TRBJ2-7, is DTGVSQNPRHKITKRGQNVTFRCDPISEHNRLYWYRQTLGQGPEFLTYFQNEAQLEKSRLLSDRFSAERPKGSFSTLEIQRTEQGDSAMYLCASSLGFTAPSSYEQYFGPGTRLTVT.

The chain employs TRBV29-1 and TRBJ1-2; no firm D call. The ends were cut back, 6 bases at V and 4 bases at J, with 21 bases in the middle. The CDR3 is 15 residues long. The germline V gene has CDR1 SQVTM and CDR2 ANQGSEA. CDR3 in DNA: TGCAGCGTGTATTCCAGCCAACCCCGAGGCTATGGCTACACCTTC. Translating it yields CSVYSSQPRGYGYTF.

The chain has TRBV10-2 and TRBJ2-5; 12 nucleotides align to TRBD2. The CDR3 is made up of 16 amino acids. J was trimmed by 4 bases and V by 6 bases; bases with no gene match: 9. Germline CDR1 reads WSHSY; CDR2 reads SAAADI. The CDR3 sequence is CASRPGLAGGGETQYF. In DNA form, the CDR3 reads TGCGCCAGCAGGCCCGGGCTAGCGGGGGGGGGAGAGACCCAGTACTTC.

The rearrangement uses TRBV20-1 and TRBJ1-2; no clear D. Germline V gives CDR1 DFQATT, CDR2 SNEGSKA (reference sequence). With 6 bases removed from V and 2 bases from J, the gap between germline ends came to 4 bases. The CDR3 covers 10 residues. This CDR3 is CSALNYGYTF. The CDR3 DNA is TGCAGTGCCTTAAACTATGGCTACACCTTC.

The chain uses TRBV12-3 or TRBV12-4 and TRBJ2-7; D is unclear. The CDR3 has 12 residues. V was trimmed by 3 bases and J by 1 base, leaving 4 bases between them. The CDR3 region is CASSFLSYEQYF. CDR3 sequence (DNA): TGTGCCAGCAGTTTCCTTTCCTACGAGCAGTACTTC.

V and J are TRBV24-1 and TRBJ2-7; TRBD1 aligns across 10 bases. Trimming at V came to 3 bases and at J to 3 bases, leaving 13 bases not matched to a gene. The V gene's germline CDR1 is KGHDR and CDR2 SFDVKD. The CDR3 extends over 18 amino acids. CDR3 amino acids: CATSDGTGEGLRGYEQYF. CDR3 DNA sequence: TGTGCCACCAGTGATGGGACAGGGGAGGGACTACGAGGCTACGAGCAGTACTTC.

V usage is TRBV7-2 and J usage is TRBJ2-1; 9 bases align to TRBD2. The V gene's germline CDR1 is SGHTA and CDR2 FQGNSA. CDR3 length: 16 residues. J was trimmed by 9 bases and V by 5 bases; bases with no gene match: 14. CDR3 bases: TGTGCCAGCAGCCCCCGACAAGCTCAACTAGCGGGTGAGCAGTTCTTC. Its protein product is CASSPRQAQLAGEQFF.

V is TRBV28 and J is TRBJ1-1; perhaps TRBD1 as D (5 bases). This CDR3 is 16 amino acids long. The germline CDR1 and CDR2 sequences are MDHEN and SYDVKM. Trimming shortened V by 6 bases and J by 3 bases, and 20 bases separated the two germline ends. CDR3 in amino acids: CASSSTQTPGDTEAFF. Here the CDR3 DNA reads TGTGCCAGCAGCAGCACTCAAACTCCGGGGGACACTGAAGCTTTCTTT.

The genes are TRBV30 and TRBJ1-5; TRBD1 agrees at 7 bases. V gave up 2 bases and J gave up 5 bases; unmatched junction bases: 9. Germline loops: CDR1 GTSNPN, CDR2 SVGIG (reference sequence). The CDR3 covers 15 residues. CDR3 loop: CAWSSRQGVYQPQHF. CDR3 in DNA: TGTGCCTGGAGTAGTAGGCAGGGGGTTTATCAGCCCCAGCATTTT.

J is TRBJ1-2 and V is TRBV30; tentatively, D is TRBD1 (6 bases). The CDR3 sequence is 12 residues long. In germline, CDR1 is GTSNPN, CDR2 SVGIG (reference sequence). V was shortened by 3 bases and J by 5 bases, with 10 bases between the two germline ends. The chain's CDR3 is CAWRQTGYGYTF. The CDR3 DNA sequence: TGTGCCTGGAGGCAGACAGGTTATGGCTACACCTTC.

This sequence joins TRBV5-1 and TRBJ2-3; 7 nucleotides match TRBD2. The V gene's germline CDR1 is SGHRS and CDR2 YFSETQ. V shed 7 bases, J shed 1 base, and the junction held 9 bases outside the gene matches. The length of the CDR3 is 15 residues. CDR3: CASEVASGGTDTQYF. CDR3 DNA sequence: TGCGCCAGCGAAGTGGCTAGCGGTGGCACAGATACGCAGTATTTT.

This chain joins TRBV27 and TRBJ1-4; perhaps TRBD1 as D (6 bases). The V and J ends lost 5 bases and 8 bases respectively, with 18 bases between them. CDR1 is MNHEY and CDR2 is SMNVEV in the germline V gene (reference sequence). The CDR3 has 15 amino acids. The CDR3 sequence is CASSLYRDKGEKLFF. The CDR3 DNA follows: TGTGCCAGCAGTCTATACAGGGATAAGGGCGAAAAACTGTTTTTT.

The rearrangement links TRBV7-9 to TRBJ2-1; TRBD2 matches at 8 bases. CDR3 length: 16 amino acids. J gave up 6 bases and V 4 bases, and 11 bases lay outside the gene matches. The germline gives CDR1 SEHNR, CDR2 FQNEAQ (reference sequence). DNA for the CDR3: TGTGCCAGCAGCTCCCTCACTAGCGGAAAGGGCAATGAGCAGTTCTTC. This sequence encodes CASSSLTSGKGNEQFF.

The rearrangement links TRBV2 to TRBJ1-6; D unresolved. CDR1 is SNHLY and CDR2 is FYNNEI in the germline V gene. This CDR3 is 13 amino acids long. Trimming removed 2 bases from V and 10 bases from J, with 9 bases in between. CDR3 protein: CASSEIESSPLHF. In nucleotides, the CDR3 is TGTGCCAGCAGTGAAATAGAAAGCTCACCCCTCCACTTT.

This CDR3 is CASSREGLAPRETQYF. The DNA of the CDR3 is TGTGCCAGCAGCCGAGAGGGACTAGCTCCGCGCGAGACCCAGTACTTC. The J gene is TRBJ2-5, the V gene TRBV11-2, with 9 bases matching TRBD2. The CDR3 contains 16 residues. The ends lost 5 bases at V and 5 bases at J; junction bases unmatched: 12. Germline V lookup: CDR1 SGHAT, CDR2 FQNNGV.

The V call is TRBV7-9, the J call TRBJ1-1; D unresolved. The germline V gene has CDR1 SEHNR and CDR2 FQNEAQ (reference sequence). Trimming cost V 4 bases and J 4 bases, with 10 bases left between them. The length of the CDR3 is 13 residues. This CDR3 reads CASSSGGTTEAFF. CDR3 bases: TGTGCCAGCAGCTCGGGTGGCACCACTGAAGCTTTCTTT.

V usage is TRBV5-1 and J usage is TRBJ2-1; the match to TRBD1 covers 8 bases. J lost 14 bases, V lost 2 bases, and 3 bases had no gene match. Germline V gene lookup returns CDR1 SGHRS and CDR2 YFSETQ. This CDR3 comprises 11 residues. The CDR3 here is CASSFGQGKFF. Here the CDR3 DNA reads TGCGCCAGCAGCTTTGGACAGGGTAAGTTCTTC.

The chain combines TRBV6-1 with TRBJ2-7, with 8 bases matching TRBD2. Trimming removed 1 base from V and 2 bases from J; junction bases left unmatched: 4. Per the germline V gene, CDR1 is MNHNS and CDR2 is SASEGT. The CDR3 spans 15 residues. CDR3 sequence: CASSEEDGGAYEQYF. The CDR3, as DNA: TGTGCCAGCAGTGAAGAGGACGGGGGGGCCTACGAGCAGTACTTC.

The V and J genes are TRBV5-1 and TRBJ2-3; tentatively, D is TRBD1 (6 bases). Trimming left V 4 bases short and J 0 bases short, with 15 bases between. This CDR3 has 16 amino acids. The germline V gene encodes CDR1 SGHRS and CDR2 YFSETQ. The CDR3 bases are TGCGCCAGCAGCGTCCTCTCAGGGGCTAGCACAGATACGCAGTATTTT. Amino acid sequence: CASSVLSGASTDTQYF.

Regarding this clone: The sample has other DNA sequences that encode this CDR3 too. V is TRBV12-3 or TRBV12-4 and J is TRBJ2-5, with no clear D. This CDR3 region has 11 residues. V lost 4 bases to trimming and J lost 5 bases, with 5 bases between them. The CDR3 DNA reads TGTGCCAGCAGTTCGCGTGAGACCCAGTACTTC. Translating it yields CASSSRETQYF.

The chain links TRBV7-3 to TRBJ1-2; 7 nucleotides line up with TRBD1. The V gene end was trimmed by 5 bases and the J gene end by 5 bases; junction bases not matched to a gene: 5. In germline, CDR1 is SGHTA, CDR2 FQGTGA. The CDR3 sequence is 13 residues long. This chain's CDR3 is CASSPGTEYGYTF. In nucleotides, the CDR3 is TGTGCCAGCAGCCCCGGGACAGAGTATGGCTACACCTTC.

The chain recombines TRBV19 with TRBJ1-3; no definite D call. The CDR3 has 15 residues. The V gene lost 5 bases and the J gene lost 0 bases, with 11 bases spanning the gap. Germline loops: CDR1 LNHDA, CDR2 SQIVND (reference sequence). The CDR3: CASSPRFGSGNTIYF. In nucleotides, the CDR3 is TGTGCCAGTAGTCCCCGATTCGGCTCTGGAAACACCATATATTTT.